This record looks at one TCR beta chain sequence and its context. The target antigen is unknown. Method: immunoSEQ multiplex PCR; TCRdb's copy keeps in-frame clones and lacks some. Of 15,000 to 20,000 clones in the sample, around 76% are singletons; the top ten hold over 2.5%. These data come from a study of neoadjuvant anti-PD-1 for oral cavity cancer. The overall study: Most patients had three to four biweekly doses of 3 mg/kg nivolumab before resection. Findings and limits, study-wide: PBMC Gini-index clonality exceeded responders' in non-responders post-nivolumab. Pretreatment Treg/Th17 ratio correlated inversely with post-treatment tumor clonality.

Germline values: CDR1 SGHRS, CDR2 YFSETQ. The V gene end was trimmed by 3 bases and the J gene end by 0 bases; junction bases not matched to a gene: 3. This CDR3 has 15 residues. These oral cavity squamous cell carcinomas were HPV-negative and locally advanced. V gene TRBV5-1 combines with J gene TRBJ1-1; 9 bases are a match to TRBD1. The source of this sequence is a person between 35 and 79 years old with oral cavity squamous cell carcinoma. The sequences come from PBMCs, collected before nivolumab (anti-PD-1) treatment. The CDR3 coding sequence is TGCGCCAGCAGCTACGGGACAGGGATGAACACTGAAGCTTTCTTT. Protein sequence: CASSYGTGMNTEAFF. The variable domain in full, completed from reference TRBV5-1 and TRBJ1-1, reads KAGVTQTPRYLIKTRGQQVTLSCSPISGHRSVSWYQQTPGQGLQFLFEYFSETQRNKGNFPGRFSGRQFSNSRSEMNVSTLELGDSALYLCASSYGTGMNTEAFFGQGTRLTVV.